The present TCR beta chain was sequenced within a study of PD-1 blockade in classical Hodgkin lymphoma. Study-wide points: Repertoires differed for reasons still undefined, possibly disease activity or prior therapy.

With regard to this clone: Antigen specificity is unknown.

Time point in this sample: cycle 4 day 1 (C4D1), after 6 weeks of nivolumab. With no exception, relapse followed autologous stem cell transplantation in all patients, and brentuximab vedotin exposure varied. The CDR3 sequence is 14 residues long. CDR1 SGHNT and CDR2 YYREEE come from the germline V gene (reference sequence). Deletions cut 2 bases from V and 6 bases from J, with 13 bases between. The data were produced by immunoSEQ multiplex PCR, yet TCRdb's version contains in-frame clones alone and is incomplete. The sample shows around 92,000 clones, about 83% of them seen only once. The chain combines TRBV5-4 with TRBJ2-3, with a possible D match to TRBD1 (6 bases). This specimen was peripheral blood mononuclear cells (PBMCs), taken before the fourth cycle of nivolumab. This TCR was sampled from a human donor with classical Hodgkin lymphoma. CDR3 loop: CASSFTGFLDTQYF. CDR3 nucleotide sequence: TGTGCCAGCAGCTTCACAGGGTTTTTGGATACGCAGTATTTT.